These 22 T cell receptor beta chains were sequenced from one sample in a study of cytomegalovirus exposure and HLA in healthy donors. The primer mix had 60 Vbeta and 13 Jbeta primers. Sequencing was performed with immunoSEQ multiplex PCR; in TCRdb, only in-frame clones are kept and a portion is missing. The sample lists a few hundred thousand clones, 70% to 80% occurring once. The sample consisted of PBMCs. The receptors were sampled from a man aged 35 to 55 in good health and CMV-seronegative.

This rearrangement joins TRBV11-2 to TRBJ1-5; the D gene is possibly TRBD1 (6 bases). V gave up 4 bases and J gave up 7 bases, with 11 bases separating them. The germline V gene has CDR1 SGHAT and CDR2 FQNNGV. The CDR3 loop spans 13 amino acids. Here the CDR3 reads CASSWGGGQPQHF. The CDR3 nucleotides read TGTGCCAGCAGCTGGGGGGGCGGGCAGCCCCAGCATTTT.

This sequence joins TRBV18 and TRBJ2-6, with 10 nucleotides matching TRBD1. This CDR3 comprises 16 residues. With 4 bases clipped from V and 1 base from J, the junction kept 1 base outside the gene matches. Germline loops: CDR1 KGHSH, CDR2 LQKENI. CDR3 protein: CASSRQGASGANVLTF. As DNA, the CDR3 is TGTGCCAGCTCACGACAGGGGGCTTCTGGGGCCAACGTCCTGACTTTC. Full variable domain (remainder filled in from reference TRBV18 and TRBJ2-6): NAGVMQNPRHLVRRRGQEARLRCSPMKGHSHVYWYRQLPEEGLKFMVYLQKENIIDESGMPKERFSAEFPKEGPSILRIQQVVRGDSAAYFCASSRQGASGANVLTFGAGSRLTVL.

This clone was picked up a small number of times. This chain uses TRBV18 with TRBJ2-7, with D possibly being TRBD1 (6 bases). The germline V gene encodes CDR1 KGHSH and CDR2 LQKENI. The V gene lost 5 bases and the J gene lost 2 bases, with 10 bases spanning the gap. The CDR3 length is 13 residues. Here the CDR3 reads CASSSGTTYEQYF. The CDR3, as DNA: TGTGCCAGCTCATCTGGGACAACCTACGAGCAGTACTTC.

The rearrangement links TRBV28 to TRBJ2-1; 9 positions agree with TRBD2. The germline V gene encodes CDR1 MDHEN and CDR2 SYDVKM. The ends lost 4 bases at V and 13 bases at J; junction bases unmatched: 14. The CDR3 loop spans 15 amino acids. DNA for the CDR3: TGTGCCAGCAGTTCCCCCGGGACTAGCATAGAGCTACAGTTCTTC. It is translated as CASSSPGTSIELQFF.

This chain joins TRBV2 and TRBJ1-5, with 10 bases identical to TRBD1. After removal of 1 base from V and 6 bases from J, the junction contained 6 bases not matched to a gene. The germline V gene has CDR1 SNHLY and CDR2 FYNNEI. There are 16 residues in the CDR3. This CDR3 reads CASSEGGDRGAQPQHF. Written as DNA, the CDR3 is TGTGCCAGCAGTGAAGGGGGGGACAGGGGAGCTCAGCCCCAGCATTTT.

The V and J genes are TRBV10-3 and TRBJ1-5; D is unresolved. Germline values: CDR1 ENHRY, CDR2 SYGVKD. The CDR3 is made up of 13 amino acids. With 6 bases removed from V and 7 bases from J, the gap between germline ends came to 13 bases. CDR3 residues: CAISRDLAQPQHF. CDR3 coding DNA: TGTGCCATCAGCCGCGACTTGGCACAGCCCCAGCATTTT.

This rearrangement joins TRBV6-6 to TRBJ1-2; 9 positions agree with TRBD1. The CDR3 is 14 residues long. Looked up from germline, CDR1 is MNHNY and CDR2 is SVGAGI (reference sequence). V shed 6 bases and J 1 base; nucleotides not matched to a gene: 3. CDR3 sequence (DNA): TGTGCCAGCAGCGGACAGGGGAATAACTATGGCTACACCTTC. Protein sequence: CASSGQGNNYGYTF.

This clone appeared a few times. The chain is built from TRBV19 and TRBJ1-1, with D perhaps matching TRBD1 (6 bases). Trimming took off 7 bases at V and 4 bases at J, with 25 bases between the two ends. Germline CDR1 is LNHDA and CDR2 is SQIVND (reference sequence). The CDR3 runs 17 residues. The chain's CDR3 is CASMGRGGFGRGTEAFF. CDR3 DNA sequence: TGTGCCAGTATGGGTAGAGGGGGATTTGGACGAGGCACTGAAGCTTTCTTT. Full variable domain (outside the CDR3, taken from reference TRBV19 and TRBJ1-1): DGGITQSPKYLFRKEGQNVTLSCEQNLNHDAMYWYRQDPGQGLRLIYYSQIVNDFQKGDIAEGYSVSREKKESFPLTVTSAQKNPTAFYLCASMGRGGFGRGTEAFFGQGTRLTVV.

This clone was found a few times. This chain uses TRBV4-1 with TRBJ1-1; D perhaps matches TRBD1 (6 bases). The CDR3 runs to 13 residues. Germline V lookup: CDR1 MGHRA, CDR2 YSYEKL. The V end lost 5 bases, the J end lost 7 bases, and 14 bases lay between the germline ends. The CDR3: CASSVGGWDEAFF. The DNA for the CDR3 is TGCGCCAGCAGCGTAGGGGGATGGGATGAAGCTTTCTTT.

In this sample, this clone turned up once. The CDR3 sequence: CASSFGAGAEGYTF. CDR3 in DNA: TGTGCCAGCAGCTTTGGCGCAGGGGCGGAGGGCTACACCTTC. V usage is TRBV11-3 and J usage is TRBJ1-2; tentatively, D is TRBD1 (6 bases). The CDR3 is 14 amino acids. V lost 3 bases to trimming and J lost 8 bases, with 16 bases between them. Germline V gene lookup returns CDR1 SGHNT and CDR2 YENEEA.

The sample holds one count of this clone. The CDR3 here is CASSSLGGLDIQYF. The CDR3, as DNA: TGTGCCAGCAGTTCGCTGGGGGGTCTGGACATTCAGTACTTC. The V and J genes are TRBV27 and TRBJ2-4, with a weak D call TRBD2 (6 bases). The germline CDR1 and CDR2 sequences are MNHEY and SMNVEV (reference sequence). The CDR3 consists of 14 residues. V was shortened by 4 bases and J by 8 bases, with 15 bases between the two germline ends.

The chain links TRBV5-5 to TRBJ2-7; 7 positions agree with TRBD1. J gave up 4 bases and V 4 bases, and 2 bases lay outside the gene matches. The CDR3 has 12 residues. CDR1 and CDR2 (germline): SGHKS, YYEKEE (reference sequence). The CDR3 coding sequence is TGTGCCAGCAGCGTGGGACAGTACGAGCAGTACTTC. Encoded protein: CASSVGQYEQYF.

The J gene is TRBJ1-2, the V gene TRBV29-1; the D gene is possibly TRBD1 (6 bases). This CDR3 contains 13 residues. With 5 bases removed from V and 6 bases from J, the gap between germline ends came to 16 bases. Germline CDR1 is SQVTM and CDR2 is ANQGSEA. This CDR3 reads CSVNSDRPNGYTF. The CDR3 DNA follows: TGCAGCGTTAACTCGGACAGACCCAATGGCTACACCTTC.

The chain recombines TRBV19 with TRBJ1-3, with D perhaps TRBD1 (6 bases). The CDR3 covers 15 residues. The V gene lost 5 bases and the J gene lost 3 bases, with 14 bases spanning the gap. Germline assignment: CDR1 LNHDA and CDR2 SQIVND (reference sequence). Here the CDR3 DNA reads TGTGCCAGTAGTCCGATGGGGGCCGATGGAAACACCATATATTTT. This gives the protein CASSPMGADGNTIYF.

This clone has more than one count but fewer than ten. The chain carries TRBV9 and TRBJ2-1; 13 nucleotides line up with TRBD2. Trimming took 0 bases from V and 10 from J; bases not matched to a gene: 4. CDR1 and CDR2 (germline): SGDLS, YYNGEE. CDR3 length: 15 amino acids. The CDR3 DNA follows: TGTGCCAGCAGCGTAGGGACTAGCGGGGGAGGGGAGCAGTTCTTC. Translated: CASSVGTSGGGEQFF.

The gene calls are TRBV30 and TRBJ1-1, with D perhaps matching TRBD1 (6 bases). The CDR3 consists of 15 residues. V was clipped by 3 bases and J by 0 bases, with 14 bases between them. Germline V gives CDR1 GTSNPN, CDR2 SVGIG (reference sequence). The CDR3 DNA reads as TGTGCCTGGAGCCGGACACGGGACATGAACACTGAAGCTTTCTTT. It codes for CAWSRTRDMNTEAFF.

This chain uses TRBV14 with TRBJ2-3; 12 bases map to TRBD2. Germline loops: CDR1 SGHDN, CDR2 FVKESK. The CDR3 sequence is 16 residues long. V gave up 4 bases and J gave up 5 bases; unmatched junction bases: 7. In DNA, the CDR3 is TGTGCCAGCAGCCGGGTACTAGCGGGAGGCCGAGATACGCAGTATTTT. Translation: CASSRVLAGGRDTQYF.

The rearrangement links TRBV28 to TRBJ1-5; the D gene is possibly TRBD1 (6 bases). V was clipped by 5 bases and J by 7 bases, with 18 bases between them. CDR1 MDHEN and CDR2 SYDVKM come from the germline V gene. The CDR3 runs 15 residues. The CDR3 DNA reads TGTGCCAGCAGTCTCACAGGGAAGAAACGGCAGCCCCAGCATTTT. It encodes CASSLTGKKRQPQHF.

The chain uses TRBV18 and TRBJ2-7, with 9 bases lining up with TRBD1. CDR3 length equals 17 residues. Germline assignment: CDR1 KGHSH and CDR2 LQKENI. Trimming at V came to 5 bases and at J to 0 bases, leaving 11 bases not matched to a gene. CDR3 sequence reads: CASSSLQTTGGSYEQYF. The CDR3 nucleotides are TGTGCCAGCTCATCCCTACAAACGACAGGGGGCTCCTACGAGCAGTACTTC.

V is TRBV2 and J is TRBJ1-4; D is uncertain. This CDR3 has 12 residues. Germline loops: CDR1 SNHLY, CDR2 FYNNEI. Trimming took off 3 bases at V and 6 bases at J, with 5 bases between the two ends. The CDR3 sequence is CASSDLHEKLFF. The CDR3 DNA reads TGTGCCAGCAGTGACCTCCATGAAAAACTGTTTTTT.

V gene TRBV2 combines with J gene TRBJ1-4, with a weak D call TRBD1 (6 bases). In germline, CDR1 is SNHLY, CDR2 FYNNEI. The CDR3 runs to 15 residues. Deletions cut 9 bases from V and 7 bases from J, with 21 bases between. The CDR3 nucleotides read TGTGCCAGTCTCGTAGGGGGTCATTCGGGTGAAAAACTGTTTTTT. This encodes CASLVGGHSGEKLFF.

The rearrangement uses TRBV5-1 and TRBJ2-7, with 8 bases lining up with TRBD1. J lost 5 bases, V lost 5 bases, and 12 bases had no gene match. The CDR3 contains 15 residues. The germline V gene has CDR1 SGHRS and CDR2 YFSETQ. As DNA, the CDR3 is TGCGCCAGCAGGAGAGCTCCGGGACAGGTGGACGAGCAGTACTTC. Its protein product is CASRRAPGQVDEQYF.